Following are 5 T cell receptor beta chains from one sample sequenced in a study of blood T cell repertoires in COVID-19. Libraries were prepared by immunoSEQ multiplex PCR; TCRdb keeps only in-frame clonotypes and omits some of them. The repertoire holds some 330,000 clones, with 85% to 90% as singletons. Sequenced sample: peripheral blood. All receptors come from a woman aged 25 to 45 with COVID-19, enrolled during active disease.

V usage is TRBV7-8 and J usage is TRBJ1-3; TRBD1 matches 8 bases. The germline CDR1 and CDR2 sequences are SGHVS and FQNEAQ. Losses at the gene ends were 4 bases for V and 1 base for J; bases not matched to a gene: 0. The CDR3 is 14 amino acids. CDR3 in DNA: TGTGCCAGCAGCTACAGGGGGTCTGGAAACACCATATATTTT. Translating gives CASSYRGSGNTIYF.

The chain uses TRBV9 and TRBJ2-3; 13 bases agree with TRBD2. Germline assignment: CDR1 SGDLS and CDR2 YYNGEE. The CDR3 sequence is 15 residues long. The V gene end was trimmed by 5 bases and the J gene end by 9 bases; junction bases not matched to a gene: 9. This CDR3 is CASSWTSGGAGTQYF. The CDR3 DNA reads TGTGCCAGCAGTTGGACTAGCGGGGGCGCAGGAACGCAGTATTTT.

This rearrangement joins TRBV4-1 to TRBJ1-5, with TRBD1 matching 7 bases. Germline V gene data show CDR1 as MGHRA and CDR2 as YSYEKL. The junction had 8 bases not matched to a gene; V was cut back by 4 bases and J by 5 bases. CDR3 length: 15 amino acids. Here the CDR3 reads CASSPKDRADQPQHF. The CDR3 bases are TGCGCCAGCAGCCCTAAAGACAGGGCGGATCAGCCCCAGCATTTT.

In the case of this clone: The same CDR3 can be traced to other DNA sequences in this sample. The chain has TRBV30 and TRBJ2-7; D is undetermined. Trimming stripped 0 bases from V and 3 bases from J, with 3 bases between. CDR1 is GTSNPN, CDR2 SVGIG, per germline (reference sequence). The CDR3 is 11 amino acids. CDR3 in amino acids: CAWSVLYEQYF. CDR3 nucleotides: TGTGCCTGGAGTGTACTCTACGAGCAGTACTTC. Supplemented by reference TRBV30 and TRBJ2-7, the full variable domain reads SQTIHQWPATLVQPVGSPLSLECTVEGTSNPNLYWYRQAAGRGLQLLFYSVGIGQISSEVPQNLSASRPQDRQFILSSKKLLLSDSGFYLCAWSVLYEQYFGPGTRLTVT.

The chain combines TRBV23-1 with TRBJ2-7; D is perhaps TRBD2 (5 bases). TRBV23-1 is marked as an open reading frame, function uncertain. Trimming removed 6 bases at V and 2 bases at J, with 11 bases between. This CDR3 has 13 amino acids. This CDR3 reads CASSLGRTYEQYV. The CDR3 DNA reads TGCGCCAGCAGCTTAGGGAGAACCTACGAGCAGTACGTC.